This TCR beta chain emerged from a study of blood T cell repertoires in COVID-19. Looking at the study overall: Samples taken during acute and convalescent COVID-19 were collected in the United States, Italy and Spain.

The CDR3 spans 15 residues. Trimming pared 9 bases from V and 7 bases from J, leaving 22 bases between. Germline V gene data show CDR1 as MDHEN and CDR2 as SYDVKM. This clone turned up a few times. Original processing notes: Estimation of nucleated cell counts relied on the amplification of reference gene primers. Libraries were prepared by immunoSEQ multiplex PCR; TCRdb keeps only in-frame clonotypes and omits some of them. The DNA was the basis for D and trimming; V, J and clone size are from that table. The repertoire includes about 230,000 clones, around 88% of them detected once, and about 2.3% sits in the top ten. Participants were aged roughly 18 to 90 years, lived in around 22 US areas, and enrolled virtually. Categorization into cohorts depended on clinical history that participants reported.

This chain connects TRBV28 to TRBJ1-5; D gene ambiguous. The source is a woman aged 40 to 50 with acute COVID-19. The specimen sequenced was PBMCs or T cells enriched from blood (not recorded which). CDR3 DNA sequence: TGTGCCAGTCGGGTTGGGAGGAGGGCGGAACAGCCCCAGCATTTT. As protein: CASRVGRRAEQPQHF.